The source of this TCR beta chain is a study of T cells after yellow fever vaccination. Study outcomes and limitations: A small share of clonotypes appeared in both CD4 and CD8 compartments.

Each CDR3 protein gets one entry after TCRdb re-called the 5' RACE reads with MiXCR. This sample has more than 300,000 distinct CDR3 sequences, with 6.8% found just once. Losses at the gene ends were 1 base for V and 8 bases for J; bases not matched to a gene: 9. The CDR3 covers 14 residues. CDR1 and CDR2 from the germline V gene are DFQATT and SNEGSKA (reference sequence). As for this clonotype: What it recognizes is unknown.

Source: PBMCs, taken 35 to 50 days after the first yellow fever vaccination. The chain combines TRBV20-1 with TRBJ1-2; 8 bases agree with TRBD1. This clonotype was obtained from a man younger than 30 who received the YFV17D yellow fever vaccine. CDR3 sequence reads: CSARGTGNFRGYTF. For the CDR3, the DNA is TGCAGTGCTAGAGGGACAGGGAATTTTCGGGGCTACACCTTC.